This paragraph reports one T cell receptor beta chain. Its target is unknown. These data are taken from a study of a mutant IDH1 vaccine in newly diagnosed glioma. Study at large: Vaccination began 4-6 weeks post radiotherapy alone, or with temozolomide cycles. Visit V12 was conducted at week 35 as the safety follow-up. Visit V13 came later, at week 47.

Study-wide results and limits: Detectable vaccine-induced immune responses arose in approximately 93% of patients.

The data were produced by immunoSEQ multiplex PCR, yet TCRdb's version contains in-frame clones alone and is incomplete. Of 58,000 or so clones in the sample, less than 90% were seen once. The germline V gene encodes CDR1 MNHEY and CDR2 SMNVEV (reference sequence). The CDR3 runs to 17 residues. The V and J ends lost 4 bases and 0 bases, in that order; junction bases with no gene match: 11. Indicated time point: week 47, end of study. Alongside topical imiquimod, each dose of vaccine comprised 300 ug of mutant IDH1 20-mer peptide. The vaccination schedule gave patients eight doses in weeks 1, 3, 5, 7, 11, 15, 19 and 23.

The chain joins TRBV27 to TRBJ2-7; TRBD1 aligns across 8 bases. This TCR was sampled from a woman aged 50 to 60 with glioma. Sequencing was performed on PBMCs, taken from a glioma patient whose treatment included an IDH1 peptide vaccine. CDR3: CASSSLETGAFSYEQYF. CDR3 sequence (DNA): TGTGCCAGCAGTTCCCTCGAGACAGGGGCTTTCTCCTACGAGCAGTACTTC.